A single sample is the source of the 21 T cell receptor beta chains below, sequenced in a study of OX40 agonist ivuxolimab in advanced cancers. Profiled with immunoSEQ multiplex PCR; TCRdb holds only in-frame clones, not every one. This sample carries 25,000 to 40,000 clones, about four fifths of them seen once, and the ten largest clones take approximately 18%. The sample in question was CD4+ or CD8+ T cells sorted from blood, obtained in a trial of the OX40 agonist ivuxolimab. The origin of the receptors is an adult with an advanced solid tumor such as melanoma, head and neck, liver or kidney cancer.

This clone was observed a few times. The J gene is TRBJ1-2, the V gene TRBV28; tentative D call: TRBD1 (6 bases). V lost 5 bases and J lost 4, with 17 bases in between. The CDR3 covers 15 residues. Looked up from germline, CDR1 is MDHEN and CDR2 is SYDVKM. CDR3 nucleotides: TGTGCCAGCAGTCCCCGACCGGGACAATTCTATGGCTACACCTTC. It codes for CASSPRPGQFYGYTF.

This clone was seen a few times. V usage is TRBV5-5 and J usage is TRBJ1-2; D is uncertain. The CDR3 is 11 residues long. The ends were cut back, 0 bases at V and 8 bases at J, with 5 bases in the middle. From germline, CDR1 is SGHKS and CDR2 YYEKEE (reference sequence). Here the CDR3 DNA reads TGTGCCAGCAGCTTGGGGGAAGGCTACACCTTC. This encodes CASSLGEGYTF.

J is TRBJ1-1 and V is TRBV5-1; no clear D gene. CDR1 and CDR2 (germline): SGHRS, YFSETQ. The CDR3 runs 14 residues. V was pared by 0 bases and J by 0 bases, with 6 bases between. The CDR3: CASSLGGMNTEAFF. Here the CDR3 DNA reads TGCGCCAGCAGCTTGGGTGGCATGAACACTGAAGCTTTCTTT.

This clone was counted once. The rearrangement joins TRBV2 to TRBJ2-7; TRBD1 agrees at 7 bases. Looked up from germline, CDR1 is SNHLY and CDR2 is FYNNEI. The CDR3 is 15 residues long. V trimming: 8 bases; J trimming: 7 bases; junction bases outside the gene matches: 17. CDR3 DNA: TGTGCCAGCTTAATGACAGGGCGAAGGGCCGGGGAGCAGTACTTC. Protein: CASLMTGRRAGEQYF.

This chain connects TRBV27 to TRBJ2-7; 8 nucleotides match TRBD1. Germline V gives CDR1 MNHEY, CDR2 SMNVEV (reference sequence). The V segment lost 5 bases and the J segment 3 bases; nucleotides outside the gene matches: 0. There are 12 residues in the CDR3. The CDR3 DNA follows: TGTGCCAGCAGTGGGACAGGCTACGAGCAGTACTTC. Residues: CASSGTGYEQYF.

The J gene is TRBJ2-7, the V gene TRBV7-3; D is undetermined. The CDR3 runs 13 residues. Germline V lookup: CDR1 SGHTA, CDR2 FQGTGA. V gave up 0 bases and J gave up 3 bases, with 6 bases separating them. The CDR3 region is CASSLTQNYEQYF. The CDR3 nucleotides are TGTGCCAGCAGCTTAACACAGAACTACGAGCAGTACTTC.

The V call is TRBV7-9, the J call TRBJ2-7, with unresolved D. Trimming pared 5 bases from V and 1 base from J, leaving 9 bases between. The germline V gene encodes CDR1 SEHNR and CDR2 FQNEAQ (reference sequence). CDR3 length equals 13 residues. CDR3 DNA: TGTGCCAGCAGCACCGGACGGTCCTACGAGCAGTACTTC. It codes for CASSTGRSYEQYF.

The V gene is TRBV7-3, the J gene TRBJ2-3; 12 nucleotides agree with TRBD1. The ends lost 2 bases at V and 6 bases at J; junction bases unmatched: 21. Germline CDR1 reads SGHTA; CDR2 reads FQGTGA. The CDR3 length is 21 residues. For the CDR3, the DNA is TGTGCCAGCAGCTTACCCCGGGGGACAGGGGGCAGCGGGGCCAGTGGTGATACGCAGTATTTT. Amino acids: CASSLPRGTGGSGASGDTQYF.

The chain couples TRBV29-1 to TRBJ2-7; 7 bases map to TRBD1. Germline CDR1 is SQVTM and CDR2 is ANQGSEA. This CDR3 contains 13 residues. J lost 0 bases, V lost 1 base, and 0 bases had no gene match. The CDR3 here is CSVEGDSSYEQYF. CDR3 coding DNA: TGCAGCGTTGAAGGGGACAGCTCCTACGAGCAGTACTTC.

This chain uses TRBV19 with TRBJ2-7; D remains ambiguous. CDR3 size: 13 residues. Deletions cut 1 base from V and 0 bases from J, with 4 bases between. The germline V gene has CDR1 LNHDA and CDR2 SQIVND (reference sequence). CDR3 DNA: TGTGCCAGTAGTATAGGGAGCTCCTACGAGCAGTACTTC. Translated: CASSIGSSYEQYF.

The V and J genes are TRBV6-1 and TRBJ2-3; D gene ambiguous. Trimming took off 2 bases at V and 4 bases at J, with 16 bases between the two ends. The CDR3 runs 16 residues. CDR1 is MNHNS and CDR2 is SASEGT in the germline V gene. The CDR3 DNA reads TGTGCCAGCAGTGAAAGGCAGCTCGAAGGCCCAGATACGCAGTATTTT. The encoded protein is CASSERQLEGPDTQYF.

The CDR3 nucleotides read TGTGCCTGGAGTCCCCCTGGGGGGGCCTTCGGCGGCTACACCTTC. It encodes CAWSPPGGAFGGYTF. The chain has TRBV30 and TRBJ1-2, with D possibly TRBD1 on 6 matching bases. Germline CDR1 is GTSNPN and CDR2 is SVGIG (reference sequence). The CDR3 consists of 15 residues. The germline V and J ends were trimmed by 2 bases and 8 bases, with 21 bases remaining between them.

This clone occurred a few times. V and J are TRBV19 and TRBJ2-1, with TRBD2 as a possible D gene (5 bases). V lost 2 bases and J 4 bases, leaving 12 bases between the germline ends. CDR1 LNHDA and CDR2 SQIVND come from the germline V gene (reference sequence). CDR3 length: 15 amino acids. CDR3 sequence reads: CASSIMSGYYNEQFF. DNA for the CDR3: TGTGCCAGTAGTATAATGAGCGGTTATTACAATGAGCAGTTCTTC.

The J gene is TRBJ1-1, the V gene TRBV27, with no clear D. Per the germline V gene, CDR1 is MNHEY and CDR2 is SMNVEV (reference sequence). V was clipped by 7 bases and J by 7 bases, with 10 bases between them. The CDR3 spans 11 residues. CDR3 in DNA: TGTGCCAGCAACAAGGGCAGTGAAGCTTTCTTT. Translating gives CASNKGSEAFF.

The chain carries TRBV13 and TRBJ2-5; TRBD1 might be the D (6 bases). The V gene's germline CDR1 is PRHDT and CDR2 FYEKMQ (reference sequence). V was pared by 5 bases and J by 1 base, with 14 bases between. This CDR3 is built from 15 residues. The CDR3: CASSRSEGVQETQYF. The CDR3 DNA reads TGTGCCAGCAGCCGAAGCGAGGGGGTCCAAGAGACCCAGTACTTC. Combining the CDR3 with reference TRBV13 and TRBJ2-5 gives the whole variable domain AAGVIQSPRHLIKEKRETATLKCYPIPRHDTVYWYQQGPGQDPQFLISFYEKMQSDKGSIPDRFSAQQFSDYHSELNMSSLELGDSALYFCASSRSEGVQETQYFGPGTRLLVL.

V is TRBV5-1 and J is TRBJ2-7; tentative D call: TRBD2 (7 bases). CDR1 is SGHRS, CDR2 YFSETQ, per germline. V dropped 2 bases and J dropped 9 bases, with 21 bases sitting between them. The CDR3 contains 15 residues. The CDR3 sequence: CASSLGTTGGGGQYF. The CDR3 DNA sequence: TGCGCCAGCAGCTTAGGGACCACAGGCGGGGGCGGGCAGTACTTC.

The V and J genes are TRBV28 and TRBJ1-1; weak D call: TRBD1 (6 bases). The V gene's germline CDR1 is MDHEN and CDR2 SYDVKM. CDR3 length: 16 residues. V lost 8 bases, J lost 0 bases, and 19 bases lay in between. The CDR3 region is CASLPTGAIMNTEAFF. The CDR3 DNA reads as TGTGCCAGCTTACCGACAGGAGCGATCATGAACACTGAAGCTTTCTTT.

The CDR3 DNA reads as TGTGCCAGCAGCCACCGACCAGGGTATAGCACTGAAGCTTTCTTT. Amino acids: CASSHRPGYSTEAFF. The rearrangement links TRBV14 to TRBJ1-1, with D possibly being TRBD1 (5 bases). Looked up from germline, CDR1 is SGHDN and CDR2 is FVKESK. This CDR3 is built from 15 residues. V lost 3 bases, J lost 4 bases, and 15 bases lay in between.

This clone showed up just once. The CDR3 nucleotides are TGTGCCAGCAGCTTGAATGCAGGGGGGTCCTATGGCTACACCTTC. This sequence encodes CASSLNAGGSYGYTF. The chain recombines TRBV5-6 with TRBJ1-2; 7 nucleotides line up with TRBD1. The length of the CDR3 is 15 residues. Unmatched junction bases numbered 7, after V lost 1 base and J lost 4 bases. CDR1 and CDR2 (germline): SGHDT, YYEEEE.

This clone appeared a few times. V gene TRBV4-2 combines with J gene TRBJ2-3; 10 positions match TRBD2. With 3 bases clipped from V and 6 bases from J, the junction kept 9 bases outside the gene matches. This CDR3 contains 16 residues. CDR1 LGHNA and CDR2 YNFKEQ come from the germline V gene. The CDR3 reads CASSHSTSGARDTQYF. DNA of the CDR3: TGTGCCAGCAGCCATTCTACTAGCGGGGCTAGGGATACGCAGTATTTT.

This chain connects TRBV19 to TRBJ1-4; perhaps TRBD1 as D (5 bases). The CDR3 runs to 16 residues. CDR1 LNHDA and CDR2 SQIVND come from the germline V gene (reference sequence). V was trimmed by 3 bases and J by 4 bases, leaving 15 bases between them. This chain's CDR3 is CASSIQPGRNNEKLFF. DNA for the CDR3: TGTGCCAGTAGTATTCAACCGGGACGGAATAATGAAAAACTGTTTTTT. Full variable domain (missing parts from reference TRBV19 and TRBJ1-4): DGGITQSPKYLFRKEGQNVTLSCEQNLNHDAMYWYRQDPGQGLRLIYYSQIVNDFQKGDIAEGYSVSREKKESFPLTVTSAQKNPTAFYLCASSIQPGRNNEKLFFGSGTQLSVL.